The clone carrying this TCR beta chain was observed once. What it recognizes is unknown. This specimen belongs to a study of shared clonotypes between healthy human individuals. At the level of the study: The study enrolled a couple of women and three men aged 18 to 49.

Study-wide findings and caveats: Lower generation probabilities were found for non-shared clonotypes than for those shared by all four donors.

V was cut by 2 bases and J by 2 bases, with 12 bases left in between. The CDR3 spans 15 residues. Germline CDR1 is SGHVS and CDR2 is FQNEAQ. Deep-level assay runs were performed. Profiling relied on immunoSEQ multiplex PCR, and the TCRdb table lists in-frame clones only, not all of them. Among approximately 2,300,000 clones listed, around 92% were seen once. Sequencing was performed on naive CD4+ T cells from PBMCs. Subset meaning: CD45RA+ positively selected. This TCR came from a man aged 18 to 29 in good health. Some clones in this sample may be carry-over from other donors' samples. The rearrangement joins TRBV7-8 to TRBJ1-1, with D uncertain. The chain's CDR3 is CASSLTTESNTEAFF. The CDR3 DNA reads TGTGCCAGCAGCTTAACGACGGAATCTAACACTGAAGCTTTCTTT. Based on the CDR3 plus reference TRBV7-8 and TRBJ1-1, the full variable domain is GAGVSQSPRYKVAKRGQDVALRCDPISGHVSLFWYQQALGQGPEFLTYFQNEAQLDKSGLPSDRFFAERPEGSVSTLKIQRTQQEDSAVYLCASSLTTESNTEAFFGQGTRLTVV.